The 8 T cell receptor beta chains below come from one sample, sequenced in a study of T cells in tuberculosis. TCRdb's copy holds only in-frame clones and misses some; the assay was immunoSEQ multiplex PCR. The table lists tens of thousands of clones, more than 80% of them singletons, with roughly 15% in the top ten. The sequencing input was PBMCs. The receptor source for this set is a donor aged 10 to 29 with latent tuberculosis or without tuberculosis infection. Some clones in this sample may be carry-over from other donors' samples.

The rearrangement joins TRBV6-6 to TRBJ2-2, with D possibly matching TRBD2 (5 bases). This CDR3 comprises 15 residues. The germline V gene has CDR1 MNHNY and CDR2 SVGAGI (reference sequence). Trimming took 5 bases from V and 0 from J, leaving 10 bases between them. The chain's CDR3 is CASSTGNSNTGELFF. The CDR3 DNA follows: TGTGCCAGCAGTACGGGGAATTCGAACACCGGGGAGCTGTTTTTT.

The chain joins TRBV19 to TRBJ1-1; the D is unclear. CDR1 and CDR2 from the germline V gene are LNHDA and SQIVND (reference sequence). Trimming removed 5 bases at V and 1 base at J, with 8 bases between. This CDR3 has 13 amino acids. The CDR3 nucleotides are TGTGCCAGTAGTGGCATTGGGAACACTGAAGCTTTCTTT. Protein product: CASSGIGNTEAFF.

The chain uses TRBV19 and TRBJ2-1, with 9 bases fitting TRBD1. This CDR3 is built from 14 residues. The germline gives CDR1 LNHDA, CDR2 SQIVND (reference sequence). The junction had 7 bases not matched to a gene; V was cut back by 9 bases and J by 4 bases. The CDR3 loop is CASRQGGGYNEQFF. The CDR3 DNA is TGTGCCAGCAGACAGGGGGGGGGATACAATGAGCAGTTCTTC.

In DNA form, the CDR3 reads TGTGCCAGCAGCCCGAGGACAGGCCTTTATAATTCACCCCTCCACTTT. Protein product: CASSPRTGLYNSPLHF. This rearrangement joins TRBV7-2 to TRBJ1-6, with 7 nucleotides matching TRBD1. The germline CDR1 and CDR2 sequences are SGHTA and FQGNSA. After removal of 5 bases from V and 4 bases from J, the junction contained 8 bases not matched to a gene. This CDR3 contains 16 residues.

In its sample, this clone was seen a few times. V gene TRBV21-1 combines with J gene TRBJ2-2; the table's D call TRBD1 went unverified against the DNA. TRBV21-1 constitutes a pseudogene. The CDR3 has 15 residues. The CDR3 is CASSTGTGRLGELFF. The DNA of the CDR3 is TGTGCCAGCAGCACCGGGACAGGGAGGCTTGGGGAGCTGTTTTTT.

The chain is built from TRBV5-1 and TRBJ1-3, with D possibly being TRBD1 (5 bases). CDR3 length: 17 residues. Per the germline V gene, CDR1 is SGHRS and CDR2 is YFSETQ. Trimming removed 1 base from V and 1 base from J, with 15 bases in between. CDR3 bases: TGCGCCAGCAGCTTGTCGCCAGGGACTCTTTCTGGAAACACCATATATTTT. Translation: CASSLSPGTLSGNTIYF.

The J gene is TRBJ2-5, the V gene TRBV5-1, with D tentatively TRBD2 (5 bases). The V gene's germline CDR1 is SGHRS and CDR2 YFSETQ. V was pared by 2 bases and J by 5 bases, with 10 bases between. The CDR3 runs 13 residues. The CDR3 DNA reads as TGCGCCAGCAGCTTACCCGGGATGGAGACCCAGTACTTC. This encodes CASSLPGMETQYF.

This clone appeared a few times. V gene TRBV7-9 combines with J gene TRBJ1-2, with 7 bases that match TRBD1. The J segment lost 2 bases and the V segment lost 0 bases, leaving 0 bases of the junction unmatched. This CDR3 region has 14 residues. The V gene's germline CDR1 is SEHNR and CDR2 FQNEAQ (reference sequence). DNA for the CDR3: TGTGCCAGCAGCTTAGCGACAGGGAACTATGGCTACACCTTC. Encoded protein: CASSLATGNYGYTF. Full variable domain (missing parts from reference TRBV7-9 and TRBJ1-2): DTGVSQNPRHKITKRGQNVTFRCDPISEHNRLYWYRQTLGQGPEFLTYFQNEAQLEKSRLLSDRFSAERPKGSFSTLEIQRTEQGDSAMYLCASSLATGNYGYTFGSGTRLTVV.